The next 18 T cell receptor beta chains were all read from a single sample in a study of blood T cell repertoires in COVID-19 (dated by TCRdb to the early 2020s). The receptor library was made with the immunoSEQ multiplex PCR assay. The immuneACCESS repertoire file appears here via TCRdb, limited to in-frame rearrangements. These files lack a portion of the clones; in checked studies, under half of the deficit traces to unresolved V genes, and the cause of the others is not known. The sample table shows under 250,000 clones, and around 86% are seen once. The ten largest clones represent around a tenth of the sample. Sequences were obtained from peripheral blood. These receptors were collected from a man over 45 with COVID-19, enrolled during active disease.

The chain recombines TRBV6-5 with TRBJ2-7; weak D call: TRBD2 (6 bases). There are 14 residues in the CDR3. Per the germline V gene, CDR1 is MNHEY and CDR2 is SVGAGI. The V and J ends lost 6 bases and 2 bases respectively, with 14 bases between them. CDR3 nucleotide sequence: TGTGCCAGCAGCCCCGTAGGCGGGACCTACGAGCAGTACTTC. Its translation: CASSPVGGTYEQYF.

The J gene is TRBJ1-3, the V gene TRBV4-3, with 9 bases lining up with TRBD1. Per germline, CDR1 LGHNA and CDR2 YSLEER. V was pared by 1 base and J by 8 bases, with 3 bases of the junction left unmatched. The CDR3 is 14 amino acids. CDR3 bases: TGCGCCAGCAGCCAAGGGGGACAGGGCTACACCATATATTTT. Residues: CASSQGGQGYTIYF.

This chain links TRBV29-1 with TRBJ1-1, with D possibly TRBD1 on 6 matching bases. Germline CDR1 SQVTM, CDR2 ANQGSEA. The V gene lost 0 bases and the J gene lost 3 bases, with 20 bases spanning the gap. The CDR3 is made up of 17 amino acids. Written as DNA, the CDR3 is TGCAGCGTTGAAGACGACAGGTCACCCGTAGTGTACACTGAAGCTTTCTTT. It yields the protein CSVEDDRSPVVYTEAFF.

This clone showed up just a few times. This chain uses TRBV7-9 with TRBJ2-1, with TRBD2 as a possible D gene (5 bases). This CDR3 spans 12 amino acids. V lost 4 bases and J lost 6, with 7 bases in between. Germline-derived CDR1 and CDR2 are SEHNR and FQNEAQ (reference sequence). As DNA, the CDR3 is TGTGCCAGCAGCTCCGGGGTCAATGAGCAGTTCTTC. Protein product: CASSSGVNEQFF.

V is TRBV18 and J is TRBJ2-7, with TRBD2 as a possible D gene (6 bases). V was cut by 3 bases and J by 0 bases, with 12 bases left in between. This CDR3 comprises 15 residues. CDR1 KGHSH and CDR2 LQKENI come from the germline V gene. DNA for the CDR3: TGTGCCAGCTCACCGGGGGGTGGGGTCTCCTACGAGCAGTACTTC. Translated: CASSPGGGVSYEQYF.

The CDR3 reads CASTSSLGRREQYF. For the CDR3, the DNA is TGCGCCAGCACCTCTTCCCTGGGGCGTCGGGAGCAGTACTTC. This chain joins TRBV5-1 and TRBJ2-7, with D possibly being TRBD1 (5 bases). CDR3 size: 14 residues. Germline loops: CDR1 SGHRS, CDR2 YFSETQ. Trimming removed 6 bases at V and 7 bases at J, with 20 bases between.

This rearrangement joins TRBV25-1 to TRBJ1-5; 7 bases fit TRBD1. Germline CDR1 and CDR2: MGHDK and SYGVNS. The length of the CDR3 is 14 residues. V trimming: 4 bases; J trimming: 4 bases; junction bases outside the gene matches: 4. The CDR3 spells CASSGQGVNQPQHF. CDR3 nucleotides: TGTGCCAGCAGTGGCCAGGGGGTTAATCAGCCCCAGCATTTT.

This chain connects TRBV7-3 to TRBJ2-3; D is ambiguous. The V end was cut by 2 bases, the J end by 1 base, with 4 bases between. Germline assignment: CDR1 SGHTA and CDR2 FQGTGA. The CDR3 has 13 residues. CDR3 DNA: TGTGCCAGCAGCTTATCCGGCACAGATACGCAGTATTTT. It codes for CASSLSGTDTQYF.

This chain joins TRBV10-3 and TRBJ2-1; 9 bases agree with TRBD2. CDR1 is ENHRY, CDR2 SYGVKD, per germline. CDR3 size: 16 residues. V shed 6 bases, J shed 0 bases, and the junction held 6 bases outside the gene matches. The CDR3 loop reads CAIRDSGRSSYNEQFF. The CDR3 region has the DNA TGTGCCATCAGGGATAGCGGGAGAAGCTCCTACAATGAGCAGTTCTTC.

DNA for the CDR3: TGTGCCAGCAGTTACTATGGCGGGGGAGCATACGAGCAGTACTTC. Residues: CASSYYGGGAYEQYF. The V call is TRBV6-2 or TRBV6-3, the J call TRBJ2-7; 7 bases are shared with TRBD2. In germline, CDR1 is MNHEY, CDR2 SVGEGT. Trimming cost V 1 base and J 4 bases; bases outside gene matches: 7. CDR3 length: 15 amino acids.

This sequence joins TRBV6-5 and TRBJ2-1; 10 bases match TRBD1. The junction had 2 bases not matched to a gene; V was cut back by 6 bases and J by 6 bases. This CDR3 comprises 13 residues. Germline V gene data show CDR1 as MNHEY and CDR2 as SVGAGI. The CDR3 loop is CASSRTGGNEQFF. The CDR3 DNA is TGTGCCAGCAGCCGGACAGGGGGCAATGAGCAGTTCTTC.

This clone was detected only a few times. The V and J genes are TRBV9 and TRBJ2-3, with a weak D call TRBD2 (5 bases). With 4 bases removed from V and 4 bases from J, the gap between germline ends came to 13 bases. Germline CDR1 reads SGDLS; CDR2 reads YYNGEE. CDR3 size: 14 residues. CDR3 protein: CASSTRPGADTQYF. The CDR3 DNA follows: TGTGCCAGCAGCACTAGACCTGGCGCAGATACGCAGTATTTT.

The CDR3 sequence is CASRRTGLSYNSPLHF. CDR3 bases: TGTGCCAGCAGGAGGACAGGGCTCTCCTATAATTCACCCCTCCACTTT. This chain uses TRBV2 with TRBJ1-6; the match to TRBD1 covers 8 bases. The CDR3 contains 16 residues. With 6 bases clipped from V and 0 bases from J, the junction kept 4 bases outside the gene matches. Germline CDR1 and CDR2: SNHLY and FYNNEI.

J is TRBJ1-1 and V is TRBV18; TRBD1 might be the D (6 bases). CDR3 length: 19 amino acids. V was shortened by 1 base and J by 1 base, with 22 bases between the two germline ends. Per the germline V gene, CDR1 is KGHSH and CDR2 is LQKENI. The CDR3 loop is CASSPLAGEGVIGNTEAFF. The CDR3 nucleotides are TGTGCCAGCTCACCACTTGCAGGGGAGGGGGTAATTGGGAACACTGAAGCTTTCTTT.

This chain connects TRBV5-4 to TRBJ1-1; TRBD1 aligns across 8 bases. Germline V gene sequence: CDR1 SGHNT, CDR2 YYREEE (reference sequence). The CDR3 is 14 residues long. The V segment lost 4 bases and the J segment 8 bases; nucleotides outside the gene matches: 10. CDR3 protein: CASSPRTGSLEAFF. The CDR3, as DNA: TGTGCCAGCAGCCCACGGACAGGGTCTTTGGAAGCTTTCTTT.

The gene calls are TRBV27 and TRBJ1-2; weak D call: TRBD1 (6 bases). CDR3 length: 15 amino acids. The V end lost 6 bases, the J end lost 4 bases, and 18 bases lay between the germline ends. In germline, CDR1 is MNHEY, CDR2 SMNVEV (reference sequence). CDR3 bases: TGTGCCAGCAGACCGACCCTGGCAGGGGCCTATGGCTACACCTTC. This translates into CASRPTLAGAYGYTF.

The chain links TRBV5-4 to TRBJ1-5, with 9 nucleotides matching TRBD1. V lost 4 bases to trimming and J lost 3 bases; unmatched junction nucleotides: 5. Germline V gene sequence: CDR1 SGHNT, CDR2 YYREEE (reference sequence). The CDR3 is made up of 15 amino acids. CDR3 in DNA: TGTGCCAGCAGCAGAGGGACAGGGAACAATCAGCCCCAGCATTTT. Its protein product is CASSRGTGNNQPQHF. The variable domain in full, completed from reference TRBV5-4 and TRBJ1-5, reads ETGVTQSPTHLIKTRGQQVTLRCSSQSGHNTVSWYQQALGQGPQFIFQYYREEENGRGNFPPRFSGLQFPNYSSELNVNALELDDSALYLCASSRGTGNNQPQHFGDGTRLSIL.

The V gene is TRBV6-5, the J gene TRBJ2-5; 9 nucleotides align to TRBD2. The germline V gene has CDR1 MNHEY and CDR2 SVGAGI. The CDR3 sequence is 15 residues long. With V trimmed by 6 bases and J by 4 bases, 9 bases remained unmatched. This CDR3 reads CASSKISGRRETQYF. CDR3 nucleotide sequence: TGTGCCAGCAGCAAAATAAGCGGGAGGCGAGAGACCCAGTACTTC.